This TCR beta chain originates from a study of blood T cell repertoires in COVID-19. In the study overall: T cells, B-cell-depleted T cells, or PBMCs supplied cDNA or gDNA.

V was trimmed by 0 bases and J by 5 bases, leaving 10 bases between them. Germline-derived CDR1 and CDR2 are LNHNV and YYDKDF (reference sequence). This CDR3 spans 15 amino acids. Per the original data handling: Nucleated cell counts were estimated from reference gene primer amplification. TCRdb's table, derived via immunoSEQ multiplex PCR, lists solely in-frame clones and lacks some. D and trimming were read from the DNA, whereas the V and J calls and clone size are those reported in that table. Of approximately 390,000 clones listed, around 91% are singletons. V gene TRBV15 combines with J gene TRBJ2-2, with D possibly matching TRBD2 (6 bases). The receptor was derived from a man between 18 and 35 years old with active or convalescent COVID-19. The sequencing input was peripheral blood. The CDR3 spells CATSREPGATGELFF. The CDR3 DNA reads as TGTGCCACCAGCAGAGAACCGGGAGCTACCGGGGAGCTGTTTTTT.